These T cell receptor beta chains were read from a single sample in a study of T cells in Graves' hyperthyroidism and ophthalmopathy. TCRdb analysed the multiplex PCR reads with MiXCR anew, one entry per CDR3 protein. The table lists hundreds of thousands of distinct CDR3 sequences, about 43% of them singletons. Specimen: peripheral blood or thyroid tissue (not recorded which). These receptors came from a woman aged 18 to 35 with Graves' hyperthyroidism. Each CDR3 is given with its conserved first and last residue. A D gene is named only where the DNA matches it firmly. Some rows mark clone size as missing; the rest say once, few, many or name a class of expanded clone.

v_call,d_call,clone_size,j_call,cdr3_nt,cdr3_aa
TRBV7-2,TRBD1,-,TRBJ2-3,TGTGCCAGCAGCCGGGACAGGGCGGCAGATACGCAGTATTTT,CASSRDRAADTQYF
TRBV10-3,-,many,TRBJ1-2,TGTGCCATCAGTGAGTCGTTGAGGTCCGACAGGACGCCCTATGGCTACACCTTC,CAISESLRSDRTPYGYTF
TRBV7-9,-,-,TRBJ2-3,TGTGCCAGCAGCTCTAAGCTGGATACGCAGTATTTT,CASSSKLDTQYF
TRBV7-6,-,-,TRBJ2-2,TGTGCCAGCAGCTTAGCCTACCCGGACACTAGCACCGGGGAGCTGTTTTTT,CASSLAYPDTSTGELFF
TRBV5-1,-,-,TRBJ1-3,TGCGCCAGCAGAAGTGACACGAGTCCTTTCTCTGGAAACACCATATATTTT,CASRSDTSPFSGNTIYF
TRBV12-3/TRBV12-4,-,few,TRBJ1-1,TGTGCCAGCAGCACCTCAGGGATCACTGAAGCTTTCTTT,CASSTSGITEAFF
TRBV29-1,TRBD1,many,TRBJ2-5,TGCAGCGTTGAACCCTTGGACAGGGGAGAGACCCAGTACTTC,CSVEPLDRGETQYF
TRBV15,TRBD2,few,TRBJ2-7,TGTGCCACCAGCAGAGATCTAGCGGACAATGAGCAGTACTTC,CATSRDLADNEQYF
TRBV2,TRBD1,few,TRBJ2-7,TGTGCCAGCAGCTCGGGACAGCTTAACTACGAGCAGTACTTC,CASSSGQLNYEQYF
TRBV9,-,-,TRBJ2-5,TGTGCCAGCAGCGTCGGACTAAAAGAGGCCCAGTACTTC,CASSVGLKEAQYF
TRBV2,-,-,TRBJ1-6,TGTGCCAGCAGTGAAGCGCCGTACTTTGATTCACCCCTCCACTTT,CASSEAPYFDSPLHF
TRBV20-1,-,-,TRBJ2-7,TGCAGTGCCACGGGACCGAGCTACGAGAAGTACTTC,CSATGPSYEKYF
TRBV20-1,TRBD1,once,TRBJ1-2,TGCAGTGCCGGGACAGGCACTTATGGCTACACCTTC,CSAGTGTYGYTF
TRBV7-2,-,few,TRBJ2-7,TGTGCCAGCAGCCAAGATAAGTCGGTGAGCTTC,CASSQDKSVSF
TRBV19,TRBD1,many,TRBJ1-2,TGTGCCAGTAGCAGACAGGGTGGCTATGGCTACACCTTC,CASSRQGGYGYTF
TRBV10-2,-,few,TRBJ2-7,TGCGCCAGCAGTGAGTTACAGCTGTCCCTTCTGTCCTACGAGCAGTACTTC,CASSELQLSLLSYEQYF
TRBV6-1,-,-,TRBJ1-3,TGTGCCAGCAGTGAAGAAAGCCCAGGCTTTGGAAACACCATATATTTT,CASSEESPGFGNTIYF
TRBV19,-,few,TRBJ1-2,TGTGCCAGTACTCTGCGTGGGGGGGAAAACAACTATGGCTACACCTTC,CASTLRGGENNYGYTF
TRBV5-1,-,-,TRBJ1-5,TGCGCCAGCAGCGTTCAGGGGACGGGGGATCAGCCCCAGCATTTT,CASSVQGTGDQPQHF
TRBV7-3,-,-,TRBJ2-7,TGTGCCAGCAGCTGGGGCCCCTCAGGGAGCGAGCAGTACTTC,CASSWGPSGSEQYF
TRBV7-2,TRBD2,few,TRBJ2-5,TGTGCCAGCAGCTTGGGAGCGGGAGTACGCGAGACCCAGTACTTC,CASSLGAGVRETQYF
TRBV7-9,-,many,TRBJ2-5,TGTGCCAGCTACCATAATCGGCCCCAAGAGACCCAGTACTTC,CASYHNRPQETQYF
TRBV7-3,-,few,TRBJ1-3,TGTGCCAGCAGCCAGGACTTTACCTTCGGAAACACCATATATTTT,CASSQDFTFGNTIYF
TRBV29-1,-,-,TRBJ1-1,TGCAGCGCTGGGGGACGGGGGTGGGAGAACACTGAAGCTTTCTTT,CSAGGRGWENTEAFF
TRBV14,-,few,TRBJ2-5,TGTGCCAGCAGCCCGGCCCTCGGGGGCCAAGAGACCCAGTACTTC,CASSPALGGQETQYF
TRBV7-9,-,many,TRBJ2-5,TGTGCCACCATCCCCCTTCTAGAGGTAGAGACCCAGTACTTC,CATIPLLEVETQYF
TRBV29-1,-,many,TRBJ1-1,TGCAGCGTTCAGGGCACTGAAGCTTTCTTT,CSVQGTEAFF
TRBV7-9,TRBD2,-,TRBJ2-5,TGTGCCAGCAGGGGGCTGGCTAGCGGGAGAGGAGAAGAGACCCAGTACTTC,CASRGLASGRGEETQYF
TRBV10-3,-,few,TRBJ1-5,TGTGCCAGCAGTTATCGAGCAGGGGCAAATCAGCCCCAGCATTTT,CASSYRAGANQPQHF
TRBV7-2,TRBD2,few,TRBJ2-7,TGTGCCAGCAGCTTATTTTCCGGGGACTACGACTACGAGCAGTACTTC,CASSLFSGDYDYEQYF
TRBV29-1,-,-,TRBJ1-4,TGCAGCGTCCCAGGGGCCGCAACTAATGAAAAACTGTTTTTT,CSVPGAATNEKLFF
TRBV5-1,-,-,TRBJ1-6,TGCGCCAGCAGCTTCGCCGCAGGTTATAATTCACCCCTCCACTTT,CASSFAAGYNSPLHF
TRBV7-2,-,few,TRBJ2-7,TGCGCCAGCAGCGCGCTCTCCGGGACCTACGAGCAGTACTTC,CASSALSGTYEQYF
TRBV29-1,-,-,TRBJ2-6,TGCAGCACCTTATCGGGGACAGGGGCCAACGTCCTGACTTTC,CSTLSGTGANVLTF
TRBV15,-,-,TRBJ1-6,TGTGCCACCAGCAGAGATGCCGGGACACTTAATTCACCCCTCCACTTT,CATSRDAGTLNSPLHF
TRBV29-1,TRBD1,few,TRBJ1-2,TGCAGCGGAGGTGGGGACAGGGACTATGGCTACACCTTC,CSGGGDRDYGYTF
TRBV10-3,TRBD2,many,TRBJ2-7,TGTGCCATCGGGACTAGCGATAACTACGAGCAGTACTTC,CAIGTSDNYEQYF
TRBV20-1,-,few,TRBJ1-1,TGCAGTGCTAGAGATCCTGGCCCCGTCGACACTGAAGCTTTCTTT,CSARDPGPVDTEAFF
TRBV20-1,-,-,TRBJ2-5,TGCAGTGCTCTCCTTATGAGGGGGAGAGAGACCCAGTACTTC,CSALLMRGRETQYF
TRBV24-1,TRBD1,-,TRBJ1-1,TGTGCCACCAGTGACGTGGGACAGGGGGCTTTCTTT,CATSDVGQGAFF
TRBV29-1,-,-,TRBJ2-2,TGCAGCGTTGATCGGGACGGGGGGCTAGGCACCGGGGAGCTGTTTTTT,CSVDRDGGLGTGELFF
TRBV24-1,TRBD1,-,TRBJ1-4,TGTGCCACCAGTGCGGGACAGGGAAGTGAAAAACTGTTTTTT,CATSAGQGSEKLFF
TRBV7-9,-,few,TRBJ2-5,TGTGCCAGCAGCTTGCGGGAATTTGTAGAGACCCAGTACTTC,CASSLREFVETQYF
TRBV24-1,TRBD2,few,TRBJ2-5,TGTGCCACCAGTGATTTGACTAGCGGGGGAGGGCAAGAGACCCAGTACTTC,CATSDLTSGGGQETQYF
TRBV5-1,-,-,TRBJ2-7,TGCGCCAGCAGCTACAAATGGGACCCGGACTACGAGCAGTACTTC,CASSYKWDPDYEQYF
TRBV5-6,-,-,TRBJ1-3,TGTGCCAGCAGCTTCCTGGACAGCTCTGGAAACACCATATATTTT,CASSFLDSSGNTIYF
TRBV12-3/TRBV12-4,-,-,TRBJ2-2,TGTGCCAGCAAAGGGGGAACGAACACCGGGGAGCTGTTTTTT,CASKGGTNTGELFF
TRBV10-3,TRBD1,few,TRBJ1-5,TGTGCCAGCAGTTACGGGACAGGGGGCCCCAATCAGCCCCAGCATTTT,CASSYGTGGPNQPQHF